Presented here are 20 T cell receptor beta chains from one specimen sequenced in a study of identical twins. TCRdb used MiXCR to reprocess the 5' RACE reads, holding one entry per CDR3 protein. Here the sample spans 1.5 million to 2 million distinct CDR3 sequences, around 33% being singletons. The sequenced sample was cord blood. Receptor source: a newborn girl in good health.

The rearrangement joins TRBV29-1 to TRBJ2-1; the match to TRBD1 covers 9 bases. Germline values: CDR1 SQVTM, CDR2 ANQGSEA. CDR3 length: 14 amino acids. The J segment lost 7 bases and the V segment lost 7 bases, leaving 11 bases of the junction unmatched. The CDR3 nucleotides read TGCAGCGCATCTGTCCCGGGACAGGGAAATGAGCAGTTCTTC. It specifies CSASVPGQGNEQFF.

This chain connects TRBV3-1 to TRBJ2-3, with 9 bases fitting TRBD2. The CDR3 runs to 18 residues. Germline loops: CDR1 LGHDT, CDR2 YNNKEL (reference sequence). The V segment lost 5 bases and the J segment 0 bases; nucleotides outside the gene matches: 12. This chain's CDR3 is CASSGEGTSGRSTDTQYF. CDR3 coding DNA: TGTGCCAGCAGCGGGGAGGGGACCAGCGGGAGGAGCACAGATACGCAGTATTTT.

This clonotype was seen at least ten times. The V and J genes are TRBV4-2 and TRBJ2-3; D uncertain. The CDR3 is 11 amino acids. Trimming left V 3 bases short and J 11 bases short, with 9 bases between. Germline V gives CDR1 LGHNA, CDR2 YNFKEQ. The CDR3 loop reads CASSHRAEQYF. The CDR3 region has the DNA TGTGCCAGCAGCCACCGGGCGGAGCAGTATTTT.

This rearrangement joins TRBV12-5 to TRBJ2-3, with D tentatively TRBD2 (6 bases). This CDR3 is built from 14 residues. The germline V gene has CDR1 LGHNT and CDR2 FRNRAP. With 9 bases removed from V and 4 bases from J, the gap between germline ends came to 17 bases. The CDR3 protein is CASSRAGSSDTQYF. The CDR3 DNA sequence: TGTGCTAGCAGTAGGGCGGGAAGTTCAGATACGCAGTATTTT.

This clonotype appeared many times. The V gene is TRBV5-6, the J gene TRBJ2-5, with D maybe TRBD2 (6 bases). Germline CDR1 is SGHDT and CDR2 is YYEEEE. This CDR3 region has 11 residues. V lost 3 bases and J 7 bases, leaving 7 bases between the germline ends. The CDR3 sequence: CASSSAGTQYF. Written as DNA, the CDR3 is TGTGCCAGCAGCTCAGCGGGGACCCAGTACTTC.

The chain carries TRBV15 and TRBJ1-2; D gene unclear. This CDR3 region has 15 residues. V lost 1 base, J lost 3 bases, and 12 bases lay in between. Germline lookup yields CDR1 LNHNV and CDR2 YYDKDF (reference sequence). The CDR3 DNA is TGTGCCACCAGCAGAGGCTCTGGCCCCTACTATGGCTACACCTTC. Residues: CATSRGSGPYYGYTF.

The gene calls are TRBV12-3 or TRBV12-4 and TRBJ2-2; D not resolved. The CDR3 covers 15 residues. Deletions cut 0 bases from V and 5 bases from J, with 10 bases between. The CDR3 here is CASSLAFGRTGELFF. CDR3 sequence (DNA): TGTGCCAGCAGTTTAGCGTTTGGAAGAACCGGGGAGCTGTTTTTT.

This clonotype was detected only a few times. This chain connects TRBV29-1 to TRBJ1-1; D remains ambiguous. The germline V and J ends were trimmed by 4 bases and 3 bases, with 9 bases remaining between them. In germline, CDR1 is SQVTM, CDR2 ANQGSEA. This CDR3 contains 12 residues. CDR3 sequence (DNA): TGCAGCGTTGGGGGTCTGGACACTGAAGCTTTCTTT. Translating it yields CSVGGLDTEAFF.

This clonotype was seen a handful of times. The chain carries TRBV6-6 and TRBJ1-2, with D uncertain. Germline V gives CDR1 MNHNY, CDR2 SVGAGI (reference sequence). This CDR3 has 13 amino acids. Trimming took 5 bases from V and 10 from J, leaving 17 bases between them. The DNA of the CDR3 is TGTGCCAGCAGTCCCCAGGAGGCGCCTGACTACACCTTC. Its translation: CASSPQEAPDYTF.

The chain combines TRBV20-1 with TRBJ2-6; D unclear. CDR3 length equals 14 residues. Germline V gives CDR1 DFQATT, CDR2 SNEGSKA (reference sequence). Trimming left V 3 bases short and J 2 bases short, with 8 bases between. The CDR3 protein is CSARDLPGANVLTF. In DNA form, the CDR3 reads TGCAGTGCTAGGGATCTCCCTGGGGCCAACGTCCTGACTTTC.

This clonotype has more than one count but fewer than ten. This sequence joins TRBV6-1 and TRBJ2-3; 9 bases are shared with TRBD2. Germline V lookup: CDR1 MNHNS, CDR2 SASEGT. V lost 1 base and J lost 1; bases outside the gene matches: 0. The CDR3 contains 15 residues. This CDR3 is CASSEVAGGTDTQYF. The CDR3 DNA follows: TGTGCCAGCAGTGAAGTAGCGGGAGGCACAGATACGCAGTATTTT.

The table lists this clonotype with a few counts. V and J are TRBV7-2 and TRBJ1-2; D is uncertain. The V end lost 5 bases, the J end lost 6 bases, and 13 bases lay between the germline ends. The CDR3 has 13 residues. Germline CDR1 SGHTA, CDR2 FQGNSA. CDR3 sequence (DNA): TGTGCCAGCAGCGCCGGGCACCTCAATGGCTACACCTTC. This translates into CASSAGHLNGYTF.

This rearrangement joins TRBV7-2 to TRBJ2-1, with TRBD2 matching 12 bases. CDR3 length: 17 amino acids. The germline gives CDR1 SGHTA, CDR2 FQGNSA. The V gene end was trimmed by 1 base and the J gene end by 3 bases; junction bases not matched to a gene: 4. The CDR3 DNA follows: TGTGCCAGCAGCTTAGGTCGACTAGCGGGAGACTACAATGAGCAGTTCTTC. Its protein is CASSLGRLAGDYNEQFF.

This clonotype was observed a handful of times. The chain carries TRBV6-1 and TRBJ1-5; 8 bases are a match to TRBD1. The ends lost 7 bases at V and 0 bases at J; junction bases unmatched: 5. The CDR3 consists of 15 residues. CDR1 is MNHNS and CDR2 is SASEGT in the germline V gene. CDR3 bases: TGTGCCAGCAAGGGACAGGTCTATAGCAATCAGCCCCAGCATTTT. Protein product: CASKGQVYSNQPQHF.

The rearrangement joins TRBV20-1 to TRBJ2-5, with 8 positions matching TRBD1. CDR1 and CDR2 (germline): DFQATT, SNEGSKA (reference sequence). The V and J ends lost 6 bases and 5 bases, in that order; junction bases with no gene match: 2. CDR3 length: 11 amino acids. The CDR3 nucleotides are TGCAGTGCCCACAGGGGGGAGACCCAGTACTTC. Amino acids: CSAHRGETQYF.

The chain combines TRBV18 with TRBJ2-7, with D perhaps TRBD2 (5 bases). The CDR3 runs to 13 residues. V shed 3 bases and J shed 2 bases, with 8 bases lying between them. Germline V gene lookup returns CDR1 KGHSH and CDR2 LQKENI. The CDR3 reads CASSPTTTYEQYF. CDR3 DNA: TGTGCCAGCTCACCGACTACGACCTACGAGCAGTACTTC.

The J gene is TRBJ1-5, the V gene TRBV12-3 or TRBV12-4; maybe TRBD1 (5 bases). This CDR3 is 14 amino acids long. V dropped 3 bases and J dropped 6 bases, with 12 bases sitting between them. The CDR3 reads CASSFGGSTQPQHF. Written as DNA, the CDR3 is TGTGCCAGCAGTTTCGGGGGGAGTACTCAGCCCCAGCATTTT.

In this sample, this clonotype turned up once. The chain uses TRBV20-1 and TRBJ1-1, with 10 bases lining up with TRBD1. V trimming: 6 bases; J trimming: 1 base; junction bases outside the gene matches: 8. The CDR3 totals 15 residues. Germline-derived CDR1 and CDR2 are DFQATT and SNEGSKA (reference sequence). Here the CDR3 DNA reads TGCAGTGCCCTCTGGAGGACAGGGGGGAACACTGAAGCTTTCTTT. This sequence encodes CSALWRTGGNTEAFF.

This chain links TRBV5-1 with TRBJ2-1, with 11 bases identical to TRBD2. V shed 3 bases and J 6 bases; nucleotides not matched to a gene: 8. Germline V gives CDR1 SGHRS, CDR2 YFSETQ. This CDR3 has 16 amino acids. The CDR3 coding sequence is TGCGCCAGCAGCTCCCTAGCGGGAGGAATTTCCAATGAGCAGTTCTTC. Its translation: CASSSLAGGISNEQFF.

This clonotype was picked up a small number of times. V gene TRBV27 combines with J gene TRBJ2-1, with TRBD2 identical over 11 bases. V dropped 5 bases and J dropped 6; count of bases not matched to a gene: 12. This CDR3 has 17 residues. Germline V gene sequence: CDR1 MNHEY, CDR2 SMNVEV (reference sequence). The CDR3 loop is CASSPQRGTSGGNEQFF. Written as DNA, the CDR3 is TGTGCCAGCAGTCCCCAGAGAGGGACTAGCGGAGGCAATGAGCAGTTCTTC.